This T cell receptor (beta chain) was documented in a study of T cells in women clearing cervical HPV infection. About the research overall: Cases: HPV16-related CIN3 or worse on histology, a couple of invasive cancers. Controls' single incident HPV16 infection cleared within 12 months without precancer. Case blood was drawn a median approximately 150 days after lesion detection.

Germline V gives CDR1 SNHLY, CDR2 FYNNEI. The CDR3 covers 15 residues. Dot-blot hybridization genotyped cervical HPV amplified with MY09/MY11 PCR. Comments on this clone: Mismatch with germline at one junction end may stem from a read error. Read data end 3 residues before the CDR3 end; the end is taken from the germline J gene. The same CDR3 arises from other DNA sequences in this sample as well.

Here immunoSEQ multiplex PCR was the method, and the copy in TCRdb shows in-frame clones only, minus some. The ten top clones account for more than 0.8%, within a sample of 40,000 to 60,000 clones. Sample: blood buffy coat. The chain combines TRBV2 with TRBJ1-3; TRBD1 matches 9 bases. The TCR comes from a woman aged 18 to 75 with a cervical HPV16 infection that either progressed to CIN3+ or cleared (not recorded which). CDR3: CASIGGQGSGNTIYF. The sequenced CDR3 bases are TGTGCCAGCATCGGAGGACAGGGGTCCGGAAACACA. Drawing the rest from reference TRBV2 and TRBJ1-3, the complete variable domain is EPEVTQTPSHQVTQMGQEVILRCVPISNHLYFYWYRQILGQKVEFLVSFYNNEISEKSEIFDDQFSVERPDGSNFTLKIRSTKLEDSAMYFCASIGGQGSGNTIYFGEGSWLTVV.